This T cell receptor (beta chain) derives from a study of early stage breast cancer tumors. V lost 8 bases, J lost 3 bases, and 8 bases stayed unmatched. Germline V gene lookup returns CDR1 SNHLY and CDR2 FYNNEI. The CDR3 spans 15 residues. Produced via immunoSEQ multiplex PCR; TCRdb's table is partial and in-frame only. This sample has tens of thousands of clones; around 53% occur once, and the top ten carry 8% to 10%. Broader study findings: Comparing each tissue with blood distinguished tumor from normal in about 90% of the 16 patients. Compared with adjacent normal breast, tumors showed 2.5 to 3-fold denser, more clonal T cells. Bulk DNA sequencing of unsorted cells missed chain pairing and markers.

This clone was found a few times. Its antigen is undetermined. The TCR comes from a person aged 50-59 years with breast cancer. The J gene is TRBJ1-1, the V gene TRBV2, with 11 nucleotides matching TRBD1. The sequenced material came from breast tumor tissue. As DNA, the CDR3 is TGTGCCAGCTGTACACCGGGACAGGGGGACACTGAAGCTTTCTTT. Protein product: CASCTPGQGDTEAFF.